This TCR beta chain was sequenced for a study of blood T cell repertoires in COVID-19. In the study overall: The origin of the acute and convalescent COVID-19 samples was the United States, Italy and Spain. Sources were T cells, B-cell-depleted T cells, or PBMCs; the material itself was cDNA or gDNA.

This CDR3 comprises 17 residues. Germline V gene data show CDR1 as LGHNA and CDR2 as YSLEER. With 0 bases removed from V and 0 bases from J, the gap between germline ends came to 12 bases. Generated by immunoSEQ multiplex PCR, the TCRdb table keeps only in-frame clones and is missing some. The data contain about 150,000 clones, about 86% of them singletons. The source of this sequence is a man in his forties or fifties with active or convalescent COVID-19. The chain links TRBV4-3 to TRBJ1-5; no clear D. The sequencing sample was made of peripheral blood. DNA of the CDR3: TGCGCCAGCAGCCAAGACCCCGCCAGGTATAGCAATCAGCCCCAGCATTTT. This codes for CASSQDPARYSNQPQHF.